The 24 T cell receptor beta chains below all came from one sample that was sequenced in a study of blood T cell repertoires in COVID-19. Sequencing was performed with immunoSEQ multiplex PCR; in TCRdb, only in-frame clones are kept and a portion is missing. Of approximately 290,000 clones in the sample, roughly 87% were seen once. The sequenced material came from peripheral blood. These receptors all stem from a man aged 18 to 35 with active or convalescent COVID-19.

The chain couples TRBV27 to TRBJ1-2; 11 bases match TRBD1. This CDR3 contains 15 residues. The V gene's germline CDR1 is MNHEY and CDR2 SMNVEV (reference sequence). J gave up 5 bases and V 2 bases, and 4 bases lay outside the gene matches. The CDR3 sequence is CASSLGTGGGYGYTF. The CDR3 DNA follows: TGTGCCAGCAGTTTAGGGACAGGGGGAGGATATGGCTACACCTTC.

The chain carries TRBV6-6 and TRBJ1-4; 7 bases agree with TRBD1. Trimming at V came to 2 bases and at J to 7 bases, leaving 4 bases not matched to a gene. Germline V gives CDR1 MNHNY, CDR2 SVGAGI (reference sequence). This CDR3 comprises 14 residues. CDR3 sequence reads: CASSYAGQAEKLFF. CDR3 sequence (DNA): TGTGCCAGCAGTTACGCAGGACAGGCTGAAAAACTGTTTTTT.

This clone was seen repeatedly, ten times or more. The chain has TRBV15 and TRBJ1-4, with TRBD1 matching over 8 bases. V shed 4 bases and J 7 bases; nucleotides not matched to a gene: 8. The CDR3 is 15 residues long. Germline V gene sequence: CDR1 LNHNV, CDR2 YYDKDF (reference sequence). CDR3 region: CATSISTGEAEKLFF. As DNA, the CDR3 is TGTGCCACCAGCATCTCGACAGGGGAGGCTGAAAAACTGTTTTTT.

The table lists this clone with a count of one. The V and J genes are TRBV10-2 and TRBJ1-5; D might be TRBD1 (6 bases). The CDR3 has 13 residues. V was clipped by 7 bases and J by 5 bases, with 12 bases between them. Germline V gene lookup returns CDR1 WSHSY and CDR2 SAAADI. The CDR3 DNA reads TGCGCCAGCACCCGGGACACCTATCAGCCCCAGCATTTT. Protein product: CASTRDTYQPQHF.

The V call is TRBV19, the J call TRBJ1-2; TRBD1 matches at 9 bases. This CDR3 has 14 residues. Germline V gives CDR1 LNHDA, CDR2 SQIVND (reference sequence). V shed 6 bases and J 5 bases; nucleotides not matched to a gene: 7. DNA for the CDR3: TGTGCCAGTAGAAAACCGGGACAGGGATATGGCTACACCTTC. This translates into CASRKPGQGYGYTF.

This chain links TRBV7-6 with TRBJ1-4, with D perhaps matching TRBD1 (5 bases). V was shortened by 0 bases and J by 0 bases, with 5 bases between the two germline ends. CDR1 and CDR2 (germline): SGHVS, FNYEAQ. The CDR3 is 15 residues long. CDR3 loop: CASSLAQATNEKLFF. CDR3 sequence (DNA): TGTGCCAGCAGCTTAGCACAGGCAACTAATGAAAAACTGTTTTTT.

The chain employs TRBV6-2 or TRBV6-3 and TRBJ2-7, with 7 positions matching TRBD2. The junction had 7 bases not matched to a gene; V was cut back by 3 bases and J by 5 bases. The CDR3 has 14 amino acids. From germline, CDR1 is MNHEY and CDR2 SVGEGT. CDR3 nucleotides: TGTGCCAGCAGTTATGAGTCTCGGGAGGACGAGCAGTACTTC. Amino acid sequence: CASSYESREDEQYF.

V is TRBV2 and J is TRBJ1-1; D is undetermined. Germline V gives CDR1 SNHLY, CDR2 FYNNEI. The V and J ends lost 6 bases and 1 base respectively, with 15 bases between them. There are 15 residues in the CDR3. The CDR3 bases are TGTGCCAGCAGGCCTTTTCGGGGATCGAACACTGAAGCTTTCTTT. Amino acid sequence: CASRPFRGSNTEAFF.

The rearrangement links TRBV28 to TRBJ2-1; the match to TRBD2 covers 8 bases. The CDR3 loop spans 16 amino acids. The ends lost 5 bases at V and 6 bases at J; junction bases unmatched: 12. Germline V CDR1 and CDR2: MDHEN, SYDVKM. The CDR3 region is CASSQTPTSAGNEQFF. The DNA for the CDR3 is TGTGCCAGCAGTCAGACACCGACTAGCGCTGGCAATGAGCAGTTCTTC.

The genes are TRBV6-5 and TRBJ1-6; 7 positions agree with TRBD1. Germline V lookup: CDR1 MNHEY, CDR2 SVGAGI. Losses at the gene ends were 3 bases for V and 7 bases for J; bases not matched to a gene: 6. The CDR3 is made up of 15 amino acids. The CDR3 DNA is TGTGCCAGCAGTTATGAGGGACAGACAAATTCACCCCTCCACTTT. Its translation: CASSYEGQTNSPLHF.

The CDR3 sequence is CASSRGTSGGYNEQFF. The CDR3 DNA is TGTGCCAGCAGTCGCGGGACTAGCGGGGGATACAATGAGCAGTTCTTC. V gene TRBV27 combines with J gene TRBJ2-1, with 14 positions matching TRBD2. The CDR3 loop spans 16 amino acids. Trimming at V came to 5 bases and at J to 4 bases, leaving 4 bases not matched to a gene. Germline values: CDR1 MNHEY, CDR2 SMNVEV (reference sequence).

V gene TRBV27 combines with J gene TRBJ1-2; no definite D call. This CDR3 is 15 amino acids long. V was shortened by 6 bases and J by 3 bases, with 17 bases between the two germline ends. In germline, CDR1 is MNHEY, CDR2 SMNVEV (reference sequence). The CDR3 reads CASRKYAGAHYGYTF. CDR3 nucleotide sequence: TGTGCCAGCAGGAAATACGCAGGCGCTCACTATGGCTACACCTTC.

The V gene is TRBV10-3, the J gene TRBJ2-7; TRBD2 agrees at 8 bases. CDR1 and CDR2 from the germline V gene are ENHRY and SYGVKD. CDR3 length equals 14 residues. Trimming took 2 bases from V and 6 from J; bases not matched to a gene: 6. The CDR3 loop is CAISELRLASEQYF. CDR3 DNA: TGTGCCATCAGTGAGCTACGACTAGCGTCCGAGCAGTACTTC.

The chain links TRBV11-2 to TRBJ2-3, with D unresolved. Germline CDR1 is SGHAT and CDR2 is FQNNGV. V was trimmed by 0 bases and J by 4 bases, leaving 5 bases between them. The CDR3 covers 13 residues. As DNA, the CDR3 is TGTGCCAGCAGCTTAGACGGTGCAGATACGCAGTATTTT. The encoded protein is CASSLDGADTQYF.

V is TRBV21-1 and J is TRBJ1-5. TRBV21-1 is an annotated pseudogene. CDR3 size: 12 residues. The CDR3 loop is CASSPSDQPQHF. The CDR3 coding sequence is TGTGCCAGCAGCCCGAGCGATCAGCCCCAGCATTTT.

This chain uses TRBV5-3 with TRBJ2-7, with 8 bases lining up with TRBD2. TRBV5-3 is reported as an ORF; its role is uncertain. With 1 base clipped from V and 3 bases from J, the junction kept 6 bases outside the gene matches. This CDR3 region has 15 residues. CDR3 coding DNA: TGTGCCAGAAGCTTGTTTACTAGCGGACACTACGAGCAGTACTTC. Its translation: CARSLFTSGHYEQYF.

This clone was seen more than once but under ten times. V usage is TRBV15 and J usage is TRBJ2-2; D perhaps matches TRBD1 (6 bases). Germline V gene lookup returns CDR1 LNHNV and CDR2 YYDKDF (reference sequence). Trimming shortened V by 3 bases and J by 5 bases, and 16 bases separated the two germline ends. The CDR3 spans 16 residues. CDR3 sequence: CATSSRTPRGTGELFF. CDR3 sequence (DNA): TGTGCCACCAGCAGCCGAACGCCAAGGGGGACCGGGGAGCTGTTTTTT.

The chain has TRBV5-1 and TRBJ1-3; D is unresolved. Germline V lookup: CDR1 SGHRS, CDR2 YFSETQ. This CDR3 comprises 15 residues. Trimming pared 4 bases from V and 9 bases from J, leaving 20 bases between. The CDR3 loop reads CASSTTGYPGSTIYF. CDR3 sequence (DNA): TGCGCCAGCAGCACCACGGGGTATCCTGGGAGCACCATATATTTT.

V is TRBV7-8 and J is TRBJ2-1; a weak D match, TRBD2 (5 bases). V was pared by 7 bases and J by 0 bases, with 10 bases between. Germline CDR1 SGHVS, CDR2 FQNEAQ. CDR3 size: 14 residues. CDR3 nucleotide sequence: TGTGCCAGCAACCGACTAAGCTCCTACAATGAGCAGTTCTTC. It translates to CASNRLSSYNEQFF.

This sequence joins TRBV13 and TRBJ2-5; D not resolved. Germline CDR1 and CDR2: PRHDT and FYEKMQ (reference sequence). V was clipped by 1 base and J by 4 bases, with 7 bases between them. The CDR3 runs to 13 residues. DNA of the CDR3: TGTGCCAGCAGCTTAGAAGGCGGAGAGACCCAGTACTTC. It is translated as CASSLEGGETQYF.

The chain has TRBV7-9 and TRBJ2-7, with 8 bases lining up with TRBD1. Trimming at V came to 7 bases and at J to 6 bases, leaving 14 bases not matched to a gene. CDR1 SEHNR and CDR2 FQNEAQ come from the germline V gene (reference sequence). This CDR3 has 15 residues. The CDR3 sequence is CASIGLGDRGSEQYF. The DNA of the CDR3 is TGTGCCAGCATTGGGTTAGGAGACAGGGGTTCCGAGCAGTACTTC.

This chain links TRBV12-3 or TRBV12-4 with TRBJ1-2; possibly TRBD1 for D (6 bases). V lost 10 bases and J 4 bases, leaving 16 bases between the germline ends. This CDR3 has 13 amino acids. The CDR3 DNA reads TGTGCCACGGGAAGAGGGGGGGCCTATGGCTACACCTTC. Residues: CATGRGGAYGYTF.

This chain links TRBV5-1 with TRBJ1-2; 12 bases are a match to TRBD1. Looked up from germline, CDR1 is SGHRS and CDR2 is YFSETQ. The CDR3 contains 15 residues. After removal of 2 bases from V and 4 bases from J, the junction contained 3 bases not matched to a gene. CDR3 region: CASSFGTGGIYGYTF. DNA for the CDR3: TGCGCCAGCAGCTTTGGGACAGGGGGCATCTATGGCTACACCTTC.

The rearrangement uses TRBV27 and TRBJ1-2, with a possible D match to TRBD1 (6 bases). Germline CDR1 reads MNHEY; CDR2 reads SMNVEV (reference sequence). CDR3 length equals 13 residues. Trimming took 6 bases from V and 4 from J, leaving 12 bases between them. CDR3 bases: TGTGCCAGCAGACCCCAGGGGTCCTATGGCTACACCTTC. This encodes CASRPQGSYGYTF.